This T cell receptor beta chain was identified in a study of response to subunit inactivated influenza vaccine. Remarks on this clonotype: Its antigen remains unidentified.

MiXCR, applied by TCRdb to the RT-PCR reads, yields one record per CDR3 protein. This table has about 240,000 distinct CDR3 sequences, more than 10% appearing once. Points from the study as a whole: Few new T cells, the authors suggested, are recruited by each seasonal influenza vaccination.

Sequences were derived from non-naive T cells sorted from PBMCs, sampled 14 days before vaccination. The receptor's source is a man over 45 who received an inactivated influenza vaccine.

The CDR3 sequence: CSALDRNYGYTF. The CDR3 coding sequence is TGCAGTGCTTTAGACCGTAACTATGGCTACACCTTC. The chain joins TRBV20-1 to TRBJ1-2; D unresolved. V shed 5 bases and J shed 1 base, with 8 bases lying between them. Germline V gene sequence: CDR1 DFQATT, CDR2 SNEGSKA (reference sequence). The CDR3 spans 12 residues.